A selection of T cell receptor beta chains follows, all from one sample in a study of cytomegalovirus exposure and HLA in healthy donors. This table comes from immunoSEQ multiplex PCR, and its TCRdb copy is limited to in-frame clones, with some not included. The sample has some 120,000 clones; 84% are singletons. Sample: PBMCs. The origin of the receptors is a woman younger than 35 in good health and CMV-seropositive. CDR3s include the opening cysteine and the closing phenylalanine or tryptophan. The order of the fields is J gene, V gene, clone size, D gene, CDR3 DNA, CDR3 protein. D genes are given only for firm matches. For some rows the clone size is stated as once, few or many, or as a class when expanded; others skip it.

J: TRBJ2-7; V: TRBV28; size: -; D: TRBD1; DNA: TGTGCCAGCAGTTTAATTTCCGGGACAGGGGGCGAGCAGTACTTC; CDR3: CASSLISGTGGEQYF
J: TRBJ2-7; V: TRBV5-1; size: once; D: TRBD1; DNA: TGCGCCAGCAGCTCAGGGACAGGGATCGACGAGCAGTACTTC; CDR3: CASSSGTGIDEQYF
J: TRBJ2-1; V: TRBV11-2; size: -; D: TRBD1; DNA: TGTGCCAGCAGGTCCGCACGGGACAGGTACAATGAGCAGTTCTTC; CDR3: CASRSARDRYNEQFF
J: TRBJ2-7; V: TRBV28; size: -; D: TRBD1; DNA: TGTGCCAGCAGTCAAGGGGGGACAGGGTCGTACGAGCAGTACTTC; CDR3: CASSQGGTGSYEQYF
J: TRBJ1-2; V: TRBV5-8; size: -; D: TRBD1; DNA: TGTGCCAGCAGCTCCACTTCGGGACAGGCAGAGACTGGCTATGGCTACACCTTC; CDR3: CASSSTSGQAETGYGYTF
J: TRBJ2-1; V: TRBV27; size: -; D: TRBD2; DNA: TGTGCCAGCAGTCCGGGACTATACAATGAGCAGTTCTTC; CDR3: CASSPGLYNEQFF
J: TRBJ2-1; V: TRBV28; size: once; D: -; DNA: TGTGCCAGCAGCGGCCCTCAGGTGCAGTTCTTC; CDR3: CASSGPQVQFF
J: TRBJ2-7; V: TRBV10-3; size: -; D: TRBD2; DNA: TGTGCCATCAGGGGACTAGCGGACTCCTACGAGCAGTACTTC; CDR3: CAIRGLADSYEQYF
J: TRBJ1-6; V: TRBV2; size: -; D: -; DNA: TGTGCCAGCAGTAAACAGGGATGGGATTCACCCCTCCACTTT; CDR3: CASSKQGWDSPLHF
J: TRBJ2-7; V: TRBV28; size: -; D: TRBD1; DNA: TGTGCCAGCAGTCCGACAGGGGGTTCCTACGAGCAGTACTTC; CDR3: CASSPTGGSYEQYF
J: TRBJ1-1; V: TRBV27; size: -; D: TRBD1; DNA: TGTGCCAGCAGTTCGACAGGGGGGTTGACTGAAGCTTTCTTT; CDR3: CASSSTGGLTEAFF
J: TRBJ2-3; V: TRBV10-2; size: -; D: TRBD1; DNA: TGCGCCAGCAGCGGACAGGTTCCAGATACGCAGTATTTT; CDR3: CASSGQVPDTQYF
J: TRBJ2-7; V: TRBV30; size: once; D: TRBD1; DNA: TGTGCCTGGAGTGTACCCTTGGACAGGGTGTCTTATGAGCAGTACTTC; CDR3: CAWSVPLDRVSYEQYF
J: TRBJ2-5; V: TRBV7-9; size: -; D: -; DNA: TGTGCCAGCAGCTTACTAGGGGCCCAAGGGACCCAGTACTTC; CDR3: CASSLLGAQGTQYF
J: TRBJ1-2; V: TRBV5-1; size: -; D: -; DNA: TGCGCCAGCAGCTTGGAGTCCCAGGGGTTAACCTTC; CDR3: CASSLESQGLTF
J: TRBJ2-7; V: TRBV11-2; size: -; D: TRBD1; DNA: TGTGCCAGCAGCTGGGCGGGACAGGGATTAGGTGAGCAGTACTTC; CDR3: CASSWAGQGLGEQYF
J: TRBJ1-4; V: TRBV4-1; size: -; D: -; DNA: TGCGCCAGCAGTCCCGAGCCAGGAGAAAAACTGTTTTTT; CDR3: CASSPEPGEKLFF
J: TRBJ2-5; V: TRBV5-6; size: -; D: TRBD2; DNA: TGTGCCAGCAGCACGCCCGGGGGCGGGGGGCCACAAGAGACCCAGTACTTC; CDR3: CASSTPGGGGPQETQYF
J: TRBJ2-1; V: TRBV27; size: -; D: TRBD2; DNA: TGTGCCAGCAGTGCCCTCGGGGGGATCAGAGACCATGAGCAGTTCTTC; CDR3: CASSALGGIRDHEQFF
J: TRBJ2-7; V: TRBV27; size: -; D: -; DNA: TGTGCCAGCAGAGACAGAGCCTACGAGCAGTACTTC; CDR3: CASRDRAYEQYF
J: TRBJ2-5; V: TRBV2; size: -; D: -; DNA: TGTGCCAGCAGTGAGAACAACCAAGAGACCCAGTACTTC; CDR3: CASSENNQETQYF
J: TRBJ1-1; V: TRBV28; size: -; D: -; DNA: TGTGCCAGCTCCACTCAGGGGCCCATGGGCACTGAAGCTTTCTTT; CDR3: CASSTQGPMGTEAFF
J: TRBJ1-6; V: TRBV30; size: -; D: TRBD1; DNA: TGTGCCTGGAGTGGAGGACAGGGGGCTTCCTATAATTCACCCCTCCACTTT; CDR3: CAWSGGQGASYNSPLHF
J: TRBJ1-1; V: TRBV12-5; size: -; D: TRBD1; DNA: TGTGCTAGTGGTTCGACGACAGGGGACACTGAAGCTTTCTTT; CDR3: CASGSTTGDTEAFF
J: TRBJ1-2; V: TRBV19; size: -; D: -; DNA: TGTGCCAGTACCTTAATATTGGACATCCAAATGGGCTATGGCTACACCTTC; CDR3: CASTLILDIQMGYGYTF
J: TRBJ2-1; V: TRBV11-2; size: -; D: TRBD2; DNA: TGTGCCAGCAGCTTTGGGACTAGCGGGGCCTGGGATGAGCAGTTCTTC; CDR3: CASSFGTSGAWDEQFF
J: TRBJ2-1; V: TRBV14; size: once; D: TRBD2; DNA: TGTGCCAGCAGCCCGCGGGGGGTCTCCTACAATGAGCAGTTCTTC; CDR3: CASSPRGVSYNEQFF